The 10 T cell receptor beta chains presented below share a single source sample, sequenced in a study of shared clonotypes between healthy human individuals. Assay: immunoSEQ multiplex PCR; the TCRdb copy retains only in-frame clones and omits some. The sample yields fewer than 1.6 million clones, less than 99% seen once. The sequencing sample was made of naive CD4+ T cells sorted from blood. The sample's subset: CD45RA+ positively selected. All receptors derive from a man aged 25-45 years in good health.

The V and J genes are TRBV5-8 and TRBJ1-5; 11 nucleotides align to TRBD1. V gave up 6 bases and J gave up 4 bases; unmatched junction bases: 15. The CDR3 length is 18 residues. CDR1 and CDR2 from the germline V gene are SGHTS and YDEGEE. The CDR3 DNA reads TGTGCCAGCAACATCTGGACAGGGGGCTCCCCACAAAATCAGCCCCAGCATTTT. Translated, it gives CASNIWTGGSPQNQPQHF.

The rearrangement uses TRBV15 and TRBJ2-7, with 13 bases matching TRBD2. Germline values: CDR1 LNHNV, CDR2 YYDKDF (reference sequence). V was clipped by 3 bases and J by 0 bases; unmatched bases: 5. CDR3 size: 17 residues. CDR3 nucleotide sequence: TGTGCCACCAGCAGGGGACTAGCGGGAATCAGCTCCTACGAGCAGTACTTC. It yields the protein CATSRGLAGISSYEQYF. Full variable domain (remainder filled in from reference TRBV15 and TRBJ2-7): DAMVIQNPRYQVTQFGKPVTLSCSQTLNHNVMYWYQQKSSQAPKLLFHYYDKDFNNEADTPDNFQSRRPNTSFCFLDIRSPGLGDTAMYLCATSRGLAGISSYEQYFGPGTRLTVT.

This chain links TRBV7-8 with TRBJ2-3; D unclear. V lost 3 bases and J lost 3, with 4 bases in between. The germline V gene has CDR1 SGHVS and CDR2 FQNEAQ. The CDR3 is 12 amino acids. CDR3 coding DNA: TGTGCCAGCAGCTTTTTGACAGATACGCAGTATTTT. Residues: CASSFLTDTQYF.

The chain carries TRBV5-1 and TRBJ2-7, with a weak D call TRBD2 (6 bases). The CDR3 spans 16 residues. V gave up 0 bases and J gave up 3 bases, with 16 bases separating them. From germline, CDR1 is SGHRS and CDR2 YFSETQ. The CDR3 bases are TGCGCCAGCAGCTTGGCCCAACTTAGCGGAGGCTACGAGCAGTACTTC. Translated, it gives CASSLAQLSGGYEQYF.

The sample holds one count of this clone. The V gene is TRBV18, the J gene TRBJ2-2, with D tentatively TRBD2 (6 bases). The CDR3 covers 17 residues. CDR1 is KGHSH, CDR2 LQKENI, per germline. V was cut by 2 bases and J by 0 bases, with 13 bases left in between. Here the CDR3 DNA reads TGTGCCAGCTCACCAAGGCTCTCGGGGGCGAACACCGGGGAGCTGTTTTTT. As protein: CASSPRLSGANTGELFF.

The chain employs TRBV11-2 and TRBJ2-7; D perhaps matches TRBD2 (6 bases). The CDR3 has 15 residues. The germline V and J ends were trimmed by 1 base and 10 bases, with 20 bases remaining between them. Germline CDR1 and CDR2: SGHAT and FQNNGV. CDR3 region: CASSLGLGDDRDQYF. For the CDR3, the DNA is TGTGCCAGCAGCTTAGGACTAGGCGACGATCGGGACCAGTACTTC. Together with reference TRBV11-2 and TRBJ2-7, the CDR3 gives the full variable domain: EAGVAQSPRYKIIEKRQSVAFWCNPISGHATLYWYQQILGQGPKLLIQFQNNGVVDDSQLPKDRFSAERLKGVDSTLKIQPAKLEDSAVYLCASSLGLGDDRDQYFGPGTRLTVT.

The rearrangement links TRBV2 to TRBJ2-7; D tentatively fits TRBD1 or TRBD2 (5 bases each). The V end lost 2 bases, the J end lost 3 bases, and 11 bases lay between the germline ends. CDR3 size: 14 residues. Looked up from germline, CDR1 is SNHLY and CDR2 is FYNNEI. In DNA form, the CDR3 reads TGTGCCAGCAGTGAAAGGGACGGGAACTACGAGCAGTACTTC. Translation: CASSERDGNYEQYF. The full variable domain, with the rest looked up from reference TRBV2 and TRBJ2-7, is EPEVTQTPSHQVTQMGQEVILRCVPISNHLYFYWYRQILGQKVEFLVSFYNNEISEKSEIFDDQFSVERPDGSNFTLKIRSTKLEDSAMYFCASSERDGNYEQYFGPGTRLTVT.

The chain is built from TRBV5-5 and TRBJ2-3, with TRBD2 matching 10 bases. The germline V gene encodes CDR1 SGHKS and CDR2 YYEKEE (reference sequence). CDR3 size: 15 residues. V dropped 1 base and J dropped 3; count of bases not matched to a gene: 2. CDR3 in amino acids: CASSLSGLATDTQYF. CDR3 in DNA: TGTGCCAGCAGCTTGTCGGGACTAGCGACAGATACGCAGTATTTT.

V usage is TRBV29-1 and J usage is TRBJ2-6; perhaps TRBD2 as D (5 bases). The CDR3 spans 12 residues. CDR1 and CDR2 from the germline V gene are SQVTM and ANQGSEA. The V and J ends lost 4 bases and 4 bases respectively, with 5 bases between them. The CDR3 region has the DNA TGCAGCGTTGCGGGGGGGGCCAACGTCCTGACTTTC. Its protein product is CSVAGGANVLTF.

The rearrangement joins TRBV20-1 to TRBJ1-2; TRBD1 matches at 8 bases. Germline lookup yields CDR1 DFQATT and CDR2 SNEGSKA (reference sequence). This CDR3 has 11 amino acids. The DNA of the CDR3 is TGCAGGCCCACAGGGGGTCTTGGCTACACCTTC. Translation gives CRPTGGLGYTF.